This TCR beta chain originates from a study of blood T cell repertoires in COVID-19. Overall study: The analysed material was cDNA or gDNA that came from T cells, B-cell-depleted T cells, or PBMCs.

The CDR3 is 13 amino acids. Trimming removed 3 bases at V and 5 bases at J, with 8 bases between. Some clones are missing from TCRdb's copy, which holds only in-frame ones; the method was immunoSEQ multiplex PCR. The sample includes 20,000 to 25,000 clones, over 80% seen only once; the top ten take around 23%. The receptor was isolated from a man older than 75 with active or convalescent COVID-19. Sequencing was carried out using peripheral blood. The rearrangement uses TRBV12-3 or TRBV12-4 and TRBJ2-1; D may be TRBD1 (6 bases). The CDR3 nucleotides read TGTGCCAGCAGTTTTTGGACAGACAATGAGCAGTTCTTC. It is translated as CASSFWTDNEQFF.